This T cell receptor beta chain was sequenced during a study of spatial heterogeneity in lung cancer. Study at large: Each distinct TCR and UMI combination averaged more than ten appearances in raw reads. General study results and limits: Expanded intratumoral alpha and beta TCR counts tracked tumor mutation counts.

CDR1 is SGHKS, CDR2 YYEKEE, per germline (reference sequence). The V segment lost 6 bases and the J segment 3 bases; nucleotides outside the gene matches: 7. The CDR3 has 15 amino acids. TCRdb recomputed calls from the 5' RACE reads with MiXCR, one row per CDR3 protein. The top ten clones hold about 3.5% of a sample with 18,000 or so distinct CDR3 sequences, 5.5% to 8% of them seen once. The time point was: sample taken at primary tumor resection. Researchers sequenced whole RNA taken from tumor, nontumor lung or frozen PBMC without sorting. This clonotype was counted at least ten times. Its matching antigen is unknown.

This chain uses TRBV5-5 with TRBJ2-1; TRBD2 aligns across 9 bases. The sample in question was lung tumor tissue, obtained at surgery. This sequence was found in a female donor with early-stage non-small cell lung cancer. The DNA for the CDR3 is TGTGCCAGCATAGAGGGACTAGCTAACTACAATGAGCAGTTCTTC. Residues: CASIEGLANYNEQFF.